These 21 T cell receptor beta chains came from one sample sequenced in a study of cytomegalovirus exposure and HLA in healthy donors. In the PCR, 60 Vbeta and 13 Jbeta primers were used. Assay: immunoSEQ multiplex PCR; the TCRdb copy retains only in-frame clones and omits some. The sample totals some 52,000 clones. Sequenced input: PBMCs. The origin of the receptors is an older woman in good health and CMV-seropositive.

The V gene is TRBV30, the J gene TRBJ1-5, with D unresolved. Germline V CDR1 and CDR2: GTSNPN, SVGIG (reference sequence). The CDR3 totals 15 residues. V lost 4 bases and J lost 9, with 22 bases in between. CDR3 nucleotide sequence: TGTGCCTGGATAGAGGGTGGCCCCTTAGTAGTGCCCCAGCATTTT. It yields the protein CAWIEGGPLVVPQHF. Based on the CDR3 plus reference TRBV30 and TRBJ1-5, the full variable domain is SQTIHQWPATLVQPVGSPLSLECTVEGTSNPNLYWYRQAAGRGLQLLFYSVGIGQISSEVPQNLSASRPQDRQFILSSKKLLLSDSGFYLCAWIEGGPLVVPQHFGDGTRLSIL.

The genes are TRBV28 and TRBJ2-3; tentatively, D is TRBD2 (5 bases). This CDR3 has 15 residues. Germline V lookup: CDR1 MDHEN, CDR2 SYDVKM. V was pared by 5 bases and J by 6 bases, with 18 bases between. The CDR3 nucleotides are TGTGCCAGCAGTCCACCCACTGCCCGGGGTGATACGCAGTATTTT. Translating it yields CASSPPTARGDTQYF.

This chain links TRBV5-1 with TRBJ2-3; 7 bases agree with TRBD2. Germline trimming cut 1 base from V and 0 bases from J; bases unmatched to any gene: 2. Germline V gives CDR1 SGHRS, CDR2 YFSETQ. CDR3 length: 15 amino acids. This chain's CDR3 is CASSLPSGSTDTQYF. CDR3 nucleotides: TGCGCCAGCAGCTTGCCTAGCGGTAGCACAGATACGCAGTATTTT.

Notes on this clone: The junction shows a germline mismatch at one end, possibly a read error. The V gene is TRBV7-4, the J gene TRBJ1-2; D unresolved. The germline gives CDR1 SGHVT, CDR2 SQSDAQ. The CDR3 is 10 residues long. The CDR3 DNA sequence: TGTGCAAGCAGCGCGAGTCTGGACACCTTC. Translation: CASSASLDTF.

CDR3 sequence reads: CASSEIPRGTEAFF. The CDR3 nucleotides read TGTGCCAGCAGTGAAATCCCCCGCGGGACTGAAGCTTTCTTT. The chain has TRBV6-1 and TRBJ1-1, with D unclear. V gave up 2 bases and J gave up 5 bases, with 12 bases separating them. The germline V gene encodes CDR1 MNHNS and CDR2 SASEGT. The CDR3 has 14 amino acids.

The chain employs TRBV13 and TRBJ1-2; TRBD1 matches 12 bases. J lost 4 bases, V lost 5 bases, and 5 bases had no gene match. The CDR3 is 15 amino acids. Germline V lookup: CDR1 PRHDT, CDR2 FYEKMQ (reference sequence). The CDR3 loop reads CASSPGTGGIYGYTF. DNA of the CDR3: TGTGCCAGCAGCCCTGGGACAGGGGGCATCTATGGCTACACCTTC.

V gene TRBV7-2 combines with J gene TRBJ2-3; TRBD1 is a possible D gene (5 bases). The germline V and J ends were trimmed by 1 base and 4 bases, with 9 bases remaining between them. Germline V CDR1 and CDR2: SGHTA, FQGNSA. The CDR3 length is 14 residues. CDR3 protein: CASSLVGPADTQYF. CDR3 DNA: TGTGCCAGCAGCTTAGTGGGGCCCGCAGATACGCAGTATTTT.

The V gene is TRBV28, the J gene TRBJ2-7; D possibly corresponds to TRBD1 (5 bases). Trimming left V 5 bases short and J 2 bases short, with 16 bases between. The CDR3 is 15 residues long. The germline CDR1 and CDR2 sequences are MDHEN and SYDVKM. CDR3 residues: CASSLLSTDTYEQYF. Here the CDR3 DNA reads TGTGCCAGCAGTCTACTCTCGACGGACACCTACGAGCAGTACTTC.

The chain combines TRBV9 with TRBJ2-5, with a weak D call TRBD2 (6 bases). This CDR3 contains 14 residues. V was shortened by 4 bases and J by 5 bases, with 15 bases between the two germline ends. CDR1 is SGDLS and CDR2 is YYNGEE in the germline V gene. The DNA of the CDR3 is TGTGCCAGCAGCCCATCAAGGGAGGCGGAGACCCAGTACTTC. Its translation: CASSPSREAETQYF.

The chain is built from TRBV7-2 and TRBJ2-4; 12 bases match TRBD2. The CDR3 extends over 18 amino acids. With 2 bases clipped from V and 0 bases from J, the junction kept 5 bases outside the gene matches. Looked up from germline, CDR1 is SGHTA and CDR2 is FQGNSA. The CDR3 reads CASSLTLAGGVAKNIQYF. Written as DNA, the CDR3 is TGTGCCAGCAGCTTAACTCTAGCGGGGGGGGTAGCCAAAAACATTCAGTACTTC.

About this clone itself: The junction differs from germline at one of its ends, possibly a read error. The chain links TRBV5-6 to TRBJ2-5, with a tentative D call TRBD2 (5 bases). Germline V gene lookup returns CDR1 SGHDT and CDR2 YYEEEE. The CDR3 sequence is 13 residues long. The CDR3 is CASSFELEENQYF. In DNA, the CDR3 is TGTGCCAGCAGCTTCGAGTTGGAGGAGAACCAGTACTTC.

The CDR3 sequence: CASSQIYGYTF. The CDR3 DNA reads TGTGCCAGCAGCCAAATCTATGGCTACACCTTC. The rearrangement joins TRBV6-1 to TRBJ1-2, with D unresolved. The CDR3 totals 11 residues. Between the trimmed V and J ends, which lost 6 bases and 4 bases, there was a span of 6 bases. CDR1 is MNHNS, CDR2 SASEGT, per germline.

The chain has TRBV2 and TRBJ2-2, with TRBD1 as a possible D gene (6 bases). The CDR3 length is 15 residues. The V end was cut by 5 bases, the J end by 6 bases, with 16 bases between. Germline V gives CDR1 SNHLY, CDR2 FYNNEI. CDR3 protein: CASSYDNRAAGELFF. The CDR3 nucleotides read TGTGCCAGCAGTTACGATAACAGGGCAGCCGGGGAGCTGTTTTTT.

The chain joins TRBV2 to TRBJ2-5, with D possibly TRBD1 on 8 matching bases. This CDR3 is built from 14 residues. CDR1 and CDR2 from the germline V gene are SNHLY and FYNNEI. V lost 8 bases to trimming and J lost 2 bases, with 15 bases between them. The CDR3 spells CASREDRVQETQYF. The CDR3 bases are TGTGCCAGCCGGGAGGACAGGGTACAAGAGACCCAGTACTTC.

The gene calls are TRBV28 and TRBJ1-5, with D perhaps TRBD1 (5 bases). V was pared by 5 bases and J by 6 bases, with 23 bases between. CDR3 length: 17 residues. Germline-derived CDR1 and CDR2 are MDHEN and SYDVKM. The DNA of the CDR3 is TGTGCCAGCAGTCTCCCTTTGGGGCAGTTTGTGGTTCAGCCCCAGCATTTT. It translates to CASSLPLGQFVVQPQHF.

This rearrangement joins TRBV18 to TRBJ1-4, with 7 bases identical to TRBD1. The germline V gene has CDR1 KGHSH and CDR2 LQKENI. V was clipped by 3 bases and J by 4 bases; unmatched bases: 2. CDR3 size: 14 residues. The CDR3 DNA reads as TGTGCCAGCTCACCGACAGGGATTAATGAAAAACTGTTTTTT. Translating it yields CASSPTGINEKLFF.

CDR3 loop: CASSQGQGPHEQYF. The CDR3 DNA is TGTGCCAGCTCACAGGGACAGGGACCCCACGAGCAGTACTTC. V usage is TRBV18 and J usage is TRBJ2-7; 9 bases are shared with TRBD1. Trimming removed 4 bases from V and 5 bases from J; junction bases left unmatched: 6. The CDR3 runs 14 residues. From germline, CDR1 is KGHSH and CDR2 LQKENI.

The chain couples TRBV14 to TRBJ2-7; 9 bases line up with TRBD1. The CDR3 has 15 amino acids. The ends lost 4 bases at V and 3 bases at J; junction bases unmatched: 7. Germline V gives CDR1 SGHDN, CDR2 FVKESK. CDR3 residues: CASSPGTGIFYEQYF. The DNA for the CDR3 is TGTGCCAGCAGCCCTGGGACAGGGATCTTCTACGAGCAGTACTTC.

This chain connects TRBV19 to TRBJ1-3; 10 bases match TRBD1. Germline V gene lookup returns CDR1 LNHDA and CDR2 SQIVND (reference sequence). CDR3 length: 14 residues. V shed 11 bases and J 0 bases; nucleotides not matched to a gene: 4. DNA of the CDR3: TGTGCCTCGGGACAGGGGTACTCTGGAAACACCATATATTTT. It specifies CASGQGYSGNTIYF.

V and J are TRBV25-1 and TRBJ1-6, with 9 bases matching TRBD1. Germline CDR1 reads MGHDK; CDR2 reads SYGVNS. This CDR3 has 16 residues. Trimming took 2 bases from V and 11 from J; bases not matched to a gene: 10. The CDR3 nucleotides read TGTGCCAGCAGTGAACCCGGGACAGGGTCCGGAACACCCCTCCACTTT. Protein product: CASSEPGTGSGTPLHF.

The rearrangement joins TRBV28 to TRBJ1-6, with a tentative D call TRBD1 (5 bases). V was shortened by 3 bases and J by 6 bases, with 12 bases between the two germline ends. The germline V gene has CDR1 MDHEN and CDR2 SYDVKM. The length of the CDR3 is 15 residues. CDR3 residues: CASSLAGQGNSPLHF. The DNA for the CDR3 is TGTGCCAGCAGTTTGGCGGGGCAGGGTAATTCACCCCTCCACTTT.